Each of the 5 T cell receptor beta chains below was sequenced from the same sample in a study of cytomegalovirus exposure and HLA in healthy donors. PCR was performed using 60 Vbeta and 13 Jbeta primers. Sequencing used immunoSEQ multiplex PCR; TCRdb keeps in-frame clones, though not all of them. The sample has a few hundred thousand clones, over 75% seen once. What was sequenced was PBMCs. These TCRs come from a girl aged 2 to 10 in good health and CMV-seronegative.

This clone was recorded a few times. This chain's CDR3 is CASSPTGAKYEQYF. DNA of the CDR3: TGTGCCAGCTCACCGACAGGGGCTAAATACGAGCAGTACTTC. The V gene is TRBV18, the J gene TRBJ2-7; 8 nucleotides agree with TRBD1. V dropped 3 bases and J dropped 4; count of bases not matched to a gene: 5. The CDR3 covers 14 residues. Per the germline V gene, CDR1 is KGHSH and CDR2 is LQKENI.

Here the CDR3 DNA reads TGCGCCAGCAGCACAGGAAACACCATATATTTT. Its protein product is CASSTGNTIYF. The chain carries TRBV5-1 and TRBJ1-3; no reliable D call. The CDR3 extends over 11 amino acids. The germline V gene has CDR1 SGHRS and CDR2 YFSETQ. V was pared by 4 bases and J by 4 bases, with 3 bases between.

The rearrangement uses TRBV5-4 and TRBJ2-2; weak D call: TRBD1 (6 bases). The CDR3 runs to 14 residues. Trimming removed 5 bases at V and 1 base at J, with 9 bases between. The germline V gene encodes CDR1 SGHNT and CDR2 YYREEE (reference sequence). The CDR3 DNA sequence: TGTGCCAGCAGACCCAGGGGGAACACCGGGGAGCTGTTTTTT. It specifies CASRPRGNTGELFF.

The rearrangement uses TRBV7-6 and TRBJ1-3, with 7 bases matching TRBD1. V trimming: 1 base; J trimming: 4 bases; junction bases outside the gene matches: 4. The V gene's germline CDR1 is SGHVS and CDR2 FNYEAQ. The CDR3 runs 15 residues. Written as DNA, the CDR3 is TGTGCCAGCAGCTTAGTCGGAGGGGGCGGAAACACCATATATTTT. Its protein product is CASSLVGGGGNTIYF.

The chain joins TRBV4-1 to TRBJ1-2; 8 bases align to TRBD1. From germline, CDR1 is MGHRA and CDR2 YSYEKL. This CDR3 region has 15 residues. Germline trimming cut 4 bases from V and 5 bases from J; bases unmatched to any gene: 9. This chain's CDR3 is CASSRTGQAEYGYTF. The CDR3 bases are TGCGCCAGCAGCCGAACGGGACAGGCGGAATATGGCTACACCTTC.